This T cell receptor (beta chain) was captured in a study of CD8 T cells in Susac syndrome. Looking at the study overall: Patients with Susac syndrome were therapy-naive, treated with corticosteroids, or treated with intravenous immunoglobulin alone when blood was collected.

An amount of RNA that ranged from roughly 0.5 to 1 ug was reverse transcribed with random hexamers. The authors amplified TCR beta CDR3 across 54 Vbeta and 13 Jbeta using immunoSEQ multiplex PCR. TCRdb re-analysed the immunoSEQ multiplex PCR reads in MiXCR, keeping a single row per CDR3 protein. The repertoire holds approximately 100,000 distinct CDR3 sequences, with approximately 94% as singletons. Remarks on this clonotype: Its target is unknown.

Whole-study results and caveats: In total CD8+ repertoires, roughly 15 Susac-specific public clones were found, and CD8+ TEMRA repertoires had about 5.

This CDR3 spans 15 amino acids. Trimming left V 4 bases short and J 0 bases short, with 7 bases between. Sequencing targeted TCR beta in T cells from blood (CD8+ and CD4+). The chain links TRBV12-3 or TRBV12-4 to TRBJ1-6, with no clear D. Sequenced: CD8+ T cells from PBMCs. The sequence derives from a human donor with Susac syndrome. CDR3 amino acids: CASSSGGSYNSPLHF. The CDR3 DNA follows: TGTGCCAGCAGTTCCGGCGGCTCCTATAATTCACCCCTCCACTTT.